This is a list of T cell receptor beta chains from one sample in a study of shared clonotypes between healthy human individuals. Repertoires were generated with immunoSEQ multiplex PCR, while TCRdb's copy carries only in-frame clones and drops some. The sample includes approximately 1.9 million clones, 90% to 95% of them seen just once. Sequencing was carried out using naive CD8+ T cells from PBMCs. The receptors stem from a man aged 18 to 35 in good health. Some clones in this sample may be carry-over from other donors' samples. Both conserved end residues are part of each CDR3. D genes are given only for firm matches. Size tells how often a clone was seen (once, few, many) or the class of an expanded clone, and some rows leave it out.

NA	TRBV7-9	TRBJ1-3	NA	CASSLSGFGNTIYF	TGTGCCAGCAGCTTATCAGGGTTTGGAAACACCATATATTTT
TRBD2	TRBV6-4	TRBJ2-7	NA	CASSPVGLAGRTYEQYF	TGTGCCAGCAGCCCGGTTGGGCTAGCGGGCCGTACCTACGAGCAGTACTTC
TRBD1	TRBV4-1	TRBJ2-7	NA	CASSTQGYEQYF	TGCGCCAGCAGCACACAGGGGTATGAGCAGTACTTC
NA	TRBV27	TRBJ1-1	NA	CASSFSGSTEAFF	TGTGCCAGCAGTTTCTCCGGCTCGACTGAAGCTTTCTTT
NA	TRBV27	TRBJ1-5	NA	CASSPTVSNQPQHF	TGTGCCAGCAGTCCGACGGTTAGCAATCAGCCCCAGCATTTT
NA	TRBV28	TRBJ2-7	NA	CASTNGYEQYF	TGTGCCAGCACCAACGGCTACGAGCAGTACTTC
TRBD2	TRBV7-6	TRBJ2-3	NA	CASSLGPTSGRATDTQYF	TGTGCCAGCAGCTTAGGCCCGACTAGCGGGCGGGCCACAGATACGCAGTATTTT
NA	TRBV27	TRBJ2-7	NA	CASSLTTTATYEQYF	TGTGCCAGCAGTTTGACCACTACCGCTACCTACGAGCAGTACTTT
NA	TRBV6-5	TRBJ2-1	NA	CASSWPEQFF	TGTGCCAGCAGTTGGCCGGAGCAGTTCTTC
TRBD2	TRBV10-3	TRBJ2-2	NA	CATLAGGSHTGELFF	TGTGCCACACTAGCGGGAGGGTCCCACACCGGGGAGCTGTTTTTT
NA	TRBV6-6	TRBJ2-5	NA	CATGRLEGVQETQYF	TGTGCCACAGGTCGCCTCGAGGGGGTACAAGAGACCCAGTACTTC
NA	TRBV27	TRBJ1-1	NA	CASSLSMEGHTEAFF	TGTGCCAGCAGTTTATCGATGGAGGGGCACACTGAAGCTTTCTTT
NA	TRBV11-2	TRBJ2-5	NA	CASSLSSRRRETQYF	TGTGCCAGCAGCTTATCTTCGCGGCGGAGAGAGACCCAGTACTTC
NA	TRBV27	TRBJ1-5	NA	CASSLWASKTNQPQHF	TGTGCCAGCAGTTTATGGGCCTCCAAGACCAATCAGCCCCAGCATTTT
NA	TRBV29-1	TRBJ2-1	NA	CSVVLRTYYNEQFF	TGCAGCGTTGTTCTCAGGACCTACTACAATGAGCAGTTCTTC
NA	TRBV5-3	TRBJ1-2	NA	CARSLVRGQNYGYTF	TGTGCCAGAAGCTTGGTCCGGGGGCAGAACTATGGCTACACCTTC
NA	TRBV28	TRBJ2-7	NA	CASSSYTGSYEQYF	TGTGCCAGCAGTTCATATACAGGGTCCTACGAGCAGTACTTC
NA	TRBV5-4	TRBJ2-2	NA	CASAPGGPTGELFF	TGTGCCAGCGCACCCGGGGGGCCCACCGGGGAGCTGTTTTTT
NA	TRBV28	TRBJ2-7	NA	CASSPGLQREQYF	TGTGCCAGCAGCCCGGGCCTCCAGCGCGAGCAGTACTTC
TRBD2	TRBV29-1	TRBJ2-1	NA	CSAVEASGRLWNEQFF	TGCAGCGCGGTTGAGGCTAGCGGGCGACTCTGGAATGAGCAGTTCTTC
NA	TRBV5-4	TRBJ2-1	NA	CASTGEVDEQFF	TGTGCCAGCACCGGTGAGGTCGATGAGCAGTTCTTC
NA	TRBV11-3	TRBJ2-1	once	CASKEGTGNNEQFF	TGTGCCAGCAAGGAGGGGACGGGGAACAATGAGCAGTTCTTC
NA	TRBV5-8	TRBJ2-1	NA	CASSLVSSSYNEQFF	TGTGCCAGCAGCTTGGTGTCCAGCTCCTACAATGAGCAGTTCTTC
TRBD1	TRBV7-2	TRBJ2-7	NA	CATPGGPPNYEQYF	TGTGCCACCCCAGGGGGCCCGCCAAACTACGAGCAGTACTTC
TRBD1	TRBV28	TRBJ2-7	once	CASSPSPGTGRYEQYF	TGTGCCAGCAGTCCATCCCCCGGGACAGGGAGATACGAGCAGTACTTC
NA	TRBV9	TRBJ2-1	NA	CASSEGQHNEQFF	TGTGCCAGCAGCGAAGGACAGCACAATGAGCAGTTCTTC
NA	TRBV2	TRBJ2-7	NA	CASREGTHEQYF	TGTGCCAGCAGGGAGGGTACTCACGAGCAGTACTTC
TRBD1	TRBV19	TRBJ2-1	NA	CASSTNPDRGAPNEQFF	TGTGCCAGTAGTACAAATCCGGACAGGGGAGCGCCCAATGAGCAGTTCTTC
TRBD2	TRBV10-3	TRBJ2-3	NA	CAITGKAGVGGVTDTQYF	TGTGCCATCACTGGGAAGGCGGGCGTGGGGGGGGTCACAGATACGCAGTATTTT
NA	TRBV23-1	TRBJ2-7	NA	CASSQSFGNSYEQYF	TGCGCCAGCAGTCAATCATTCGGAAACTCCTACGAGCAGTACTTC
NA	TRBV27	TRBJ2-1	NA	CASSLFGEQFF	TGTGCCAGCAGTTTATTCGGAGAGCAGTTCTTC
NA	TRBV21-1	TRBJ2-6	NA	CASSKVLDGASGANVLTF	TGTGCCAGCAGCAAAGTGCTCGATGGAGCATCTGGGGCCAACGTCCTGACTTTC
NA	TRBV10-3	TRBJ1-1	NA	CAISGVGHTEAFF	TGTGCCATCAGTGGTGTAGGGCACACTGAAGCTTTCTTT
NA	TRBV19	TRBJ2-1	once	CASKIRGANEQFF	TGTGCCAGTAAGATCCGGGGAGCGAATGAGCAGTTCTTC
NA	TRBV27	TRBJ1-1	NA	CASSRGHPNAEAFF	TGTGCCAGCAGTCGGGGACACCCGAACGCTGAAGCTTTCTTT
NA	TRBV25-1	TRBJ2-7	NA	CASSVRQSEQYF	TGTGCCAGCAGTGTTCGGCAGAGCGAGCAGTACTTC
TRBD1	TRBV11-2	TRBJ1-1	NA	CASSYDGQVGYGGNTEAFF	TGTGCCAGCAGTTATGACGGACAGGTCGGATATGGGGGGAACACTGAAGCTTTCTTT
NA	TRBV28	TRBJ1-4	NA	CASSFVNLNEKLFF	TGTGCCAGCAGTTTCGTGAACCTAAATGAAAAACTGTTTTTT
TRBD1	TRBV9	TRBJ2-7	NA	CASSVVAGGDYEQYF	TGTGCCAGCAGCGTAGTGGCAGGGGGTGACTACGAGCAGTACTTC
NA	TRBV7-6	TRBJ2-1	once	CASSPGHGNEQFF	TGTGCCAGCAGCCCAGGGCACGGCAATGAGCAGTTCTTC
TRBD1	TRBV28	TRBJ1-1	NA	CASRLLPRDRGNTEAFF	TGTGCCAGCAGACTTTTGCCCCGGGACAGGGGGAACACTGAAGCTTTCTTT